This TCR beta chain originates from a study of T cells in Graves' hyperthyroidism and ophthalmopathy. The overall study: The blood sample was taken at first diagnosis, before treatment began.

The study's findings and limits: Blood held most thyroid clonotypes expanded above 0.001 frequency.

From RNA transcripts, TCR beta CDR3 regions were amplified. HTBI primers were employed in a first-round RT-PCR of the TCR CDR3. From the multiplex PCR reads, TCRdb called clonotypes with MiXCR, one entry per CDR3 protein. Of approximately 480,000 distinct CDR3 sequences in the sample, less than 25% were seen once. Diagnosis of hyperthyroidism was new in patients aged 18 to 65, and its duration was under 2 months. PBMCs stemmed from less than 13 ml fresh peripheral blood. This clonotype was counted between two and nine times. Antigen unknown. Relative to the germline gene, one junction end is altered; a read error may explain this. The CDR3 has 13 amino acids. Germline-derived CDR1 and CDR2 are MRHNA and SNTAGT.

The V call is TRBV6-4, the J call TRBJ1-1, with D maybe TRBD1 (6 bases). The receptor comes from a man between 18 and 29 years old with Graves' hyperthyroidism. Sample: blood. DNA of the CDR3: TGTGCCAGCTCCCAGGGGTGGTACACTGATGCTTTCTTT. Residues: CASSQGWYTDAFF.